One and the same sample provided the 4 T cell receptor beta chains below, sequenced in a study of control samples from healthy donors and cancer patients. The repertoire was sequenced with immunoSEQ multiplex PCR; TCRdb's copy has only in-frame clones and lacks some. The sample shows some 28,000 clones, more than 75% of them seen only once. Sequencing used PBMCs. The source is a woman in her thirties or forties with lung cancer.

The chain couples TRBV7-3 to TRBJ2-3; D is possibly TRBD1 (5 bases). This CDR3 is 15 amino acids long. The germline V gene has CDR1 SGHTA and CDR2 FQGTGA. Between the trimmed V and J ends, which lost 1 base and 6 bases, there was a span of 14 bases. The CDR3 DNA sequence: TGTGCCAGCAGCTTAAGGGGCACCCAGAGGGATACGCAGTATTTT. Its protein product is CASSLRGTQRDTQYF.

The V gene is TRBV5-6, the J gene TRBJ1-1; no firm D call. V was pared by 0 bases and J by 3 bases, with 6 bases between. From germline, CDR1 is SGHDT and CDR2 YYEEEE. The CDR3 is 13 residues long. The chain's CDR3 is CASSLDEDTEAFF. The CDR3, as DNA: TGTGCCAGCAGCTTGGACGAAGACACTGAAGCTTTCTTT. Full variable domain (rest looked up from reference TRBV5-6 and TRBJ1-1): DAGVTQSPTHLIKTRGQQVTLRCSPKSGHDTVSWYQQALGQGPQFIFQYYEEEERQRGNFPDRFSGHQFPNYSSELNVNALLLGDSALYLCASSLDEDTEAFFGQGTRLTVV.

The rearrangement uses TRBV25-1 and TRBJ2-5; TRBD1 is a possible D gene (6 bases). Per the germline V gene, CDR1 is MGHDK and CDR2 is SYGVNS. V gave up 4 bases and J gave up 5 bases, with 11 bases separating them. This CDR3 contains 13 residues. CDR3 amino acids: CASSAQGFETQYF. DNA of the CDR3: TGTGCCAGCAGTGCACAGGGTTTTGAGACCCAGTACTTC.

The genes are TRBV24-1 and TRBJ2-2; D is unresolved. Trimming pared 4 bases from V and 7 bases from J, leaving 6 bases between. Germline-derived CDR1 and CDR2 are KGHDR and SFDVKD. The CDR3 totals 12 residues. CDR3 residues: CATSEGNGELFF. As DNA, the CDR3 is TGTGCCACCAGTGAGGGAAACGGGGAGCTGTTTTTT.